This passage covers 14 T cell receptor beta chains from one sample sequenced in a study of blood T cell repertoires in COVID-19. Repertoires were generated with immunoSEQ multiplex PCR, while TCRdb's copy carries only in-frame clones and drops some. This repertoire shows 150,000 to 200,000 clones, roughly four fifths found once; its top ten account for around 10%. The sample consisted of peripheral blood. The receptors were sampled from an elderly woman with COVID-19, enrolled during active disease.

The sample holds a few counts of this clone. This sequence joins TRBV18 and TRBJ2-7, with 9 bases lining up with TRBD1. Per germline, CDR1 KGHSH and CDR2 LQKENI. J was trimmed by 6 bases and V by 8 bases; bases with no gene match: 11. This CDR3 region has 14 residues. The CDR3 bases are TGTGCCAGCGCGACCGGGACAGGGTACAGCGAGCAGTACTTC. It yields the protein CASATGTGYSEQYF.

The CDR3 DNA reads TGTGCCAGCAGCTTGGACAGGGGGTGGAACACTGAAGCTTTCTTT. Translated, it gives CASSLDRGWNTEAFF. V usage is TRBV5-6 and J usage is TRBJ1-1; 8 bases agree with TRBD1. The germline CDR1 and CDR2 sequences are SGHDT and YYEEEE. The CDR3 loop spans 15 amino acids. Losses at the gene ends were 0 bases for V and 1 base for J; bases not matched to a gene: 2.

This rearrangement joins TRBV4-1 to TRBJ1-1; a weak D match, TRBD1 (5 bases). V was trimmed by 0 bases and J by 5 bases, leaving 13 bases between them. This CDR3 is 15 amino acids long. From germline, CDR1 is MGHRA and CDR2 YSYEKL. Written as DNA, the CDR3 is TGCGCCAGCAGCCAAGAACCCGTCAGGACAACTGAAGCTTTCTTT. Its protein product is CASSQEPVRTTEAFF.

This rearrangement joins TRBV6-2 or TRBV6-3 to TRBJ1-2, with D maybe TRBD1 (6 bases). V lost 2 bases to trimming and J lost 4 bases, with 11 bases between them. The CDR3 extends over 14 amino acids. Germline CDR1 reads MNHEY; CDR2 reads SVGEGT. CDR3: CASSYRTASYGYTF. In nucleotides, the CDR3 is TGTGCCAGCAGTTACCGGACAGCCTCCTATGGCTACACCTTC.

The rearrangement links TRBV5-8 to TRBJ2-5; a weak D match, TRBD1 (6 bases). The ends were cut back, 4 bases at V and 1 base at J, with 14 bases in the middle. CDR3 length equals 15 residues. Germline V gene lookup returns CDR1 SGHTS and CDR2 YDEGEE. The CDR3 protein is CASSPIRGLQETQYF. CDR3 in DNA: TGTGCCAGCAGCCCCATCAGGGGTCTCCAAGAGACCCAGTACTTC.

The chain is built from TRBV29-1 and TRBJ2-1; 11 nucleotides align to TRBD2. V was pared by 4 bases and J by 5 bases, with 7 bases of the junction left unmatched. There are 15 residues in the CDR3. Germline V lookup: CDR1 SQVTM, CDR2 ANQGSEA. Here the CDR3 DNA reads TGCAGCGTTGTCTCTAGCGGGAGGTGGAACAATGAGCAGTTCTTC. It is translated as CSVVSSGRWNNEQFF.

V usage is TRBV11-3 and J usage is TRBJ2-5, with D unresolved. This CDR3 has 12 amino acids. Per germline, CDR1 SGHNT and CDR2 YENEEA. Trimming shortened V by 6 bases and J by 1 base, and 6 bases separated the two germline ends. The CDR3 reads CASSAIQETQYF. CDR3 DNA sequence: TGTGCCAGCAGTGCGATCCAAGAGACCCAGTACTTC.

The rearrangement links TRBV11-2 to TRBJ1-3, with a possible D match to TRBD1 (6 bases). Germline loops: CDR1 SGHAT, CDR2 FQNNGV. CDR3 length equals 12 residues. The V end was cut by 5 bases, the J end by 8 bases, with 10 bases between. CDR3 protein: CASSGGGDTIYF. Written as DNA, the CDR3 is TGTGCCAGCAGCGGGGGCGGAGACACCATATATTTT.

V and J are TRBV29-1 and TRBJ1-2, with TRBD1 matching 9 bases. The V segment lost 1 base and the J segment 1 base; nucleotides outside the gene matches: 10. Germline V gene lookup returns CDR1 SQVTM and CDR2 ANQGSEA. The CDR3 consists of 17 residues. The CDR3 DNA sequence: TGCAGCGTTGAAGTGGGGACAGGGATATCTTATAACTATGGCTACACCTTC. Its translation is CSVEVGTGISYNYGYTF.

J is TRBJ2-5 and V is TRBV5-1; the D gene is possibly TRBD2 (5 bases). The ends were cut back, 4 bases at V and 5 bases at J, with 12 bases in the middle. The CDR3 length is 13 residues. The germline V gene has CDR1 SGHRS and CDR2 YFSETQ. The CDR3 is CASSGTPGETQYF. CDR3 DNA sequence: TGCGCCAGCAGCGGTACCCCGGGGGAGACCCAGTACTTC.

The chain links TRBV28 to TRBJ2-7, with 8 bases fitting TRBD1. Trimming at V came to 1 base and at J to 3 bases, leaving 14 bases not matched to a gene. Germline lookup yields CDR1 MDHEN and CDR2 SYDVKM. This CDR3 has 18 amino acids. The CDR3 sequence is CASSLYVPGGVLNYEQYF. The CDR3 nucleotides are TGTGCCAGCAGTTTATACGTCCCAGGGGGCGTACTGAACTACGAGCAGTACTTC.

The chain uses TRBV7-2 and TRBJ2-3; no reliable D call. Trimming left V 5 bases short and J 2 bases short, with 11 bases between. Germline V lookup: CDR1 SGHTA, CDR2 FQGNSA. This CDR3 has 14 amino acids. CDR3 DNA sequence: TGTGCCAGCAGCCCCGACTTTTCCACAGATACGCAGTATTTT. Translation gives CASSPDFSTDTQYF.

This rearrangement joins TRBV6-5 to TRBJ2-7; D gene ambiguous. The length of the CDR3 is 14 residues. V was shortened by 1 base and J by 3 bases, with 10 bases between the two germline ends. Germline CDR1 and CDR2: MNHEY and SVGAGI. The CDR3 reads CASSYFNGGYEQYF. DNA for the CDR3: TGTGCCAGCAGTTACTTTAATGGCGGCTACGAGCAGTACTTC.

The genes are TRBV7-2 and TRBJ2-4; TRBD2 matches 8 bases. The CDR3 length is 13 residues. The trim removed 11 bases at V and 6 bases at J, leaving 9 bases unmatched. Germline CDR1 is SGHTA and CDR2 is FQGNSA. The CDR3 sequence: CAVRGVGGNIQYF. The CDR3 region has the DNA TGTGCCGTGCGGGGGGTGGGAGGAAACATTCAGTACTTC.